One and the same sample provided the 5 T cell receptor beta chains below, sequenced in a study of CD8 T cells in ankylosing spondylitis. TCRdb used MiXCR to reprocess the 5' RACE reads, holding one entry per CDR3 protein. The sample shows 200,000 to 250,000 distinct CDR3 sequences, about 10% of them seen only once. The sequencing input was blood, either unsorted or a sorted T cell fraction (not recorded which). Receptor source: a male donor with ankylosing spondylitis or in good health (not recorded which).

This clonotype has a count of ten or more. This chain uses TRBV7-2 with TRBJ1-4; D is perhaps TRBD1 (6 bases). The germline V gene has CDR1 SGHTA and CDR2 FQGNSA. The CDR3 length is 16 residues. The V gene lost 0 bases and the J gene lost 8 bases, with 16 bases spanning the gap. CDR3 sequence (DNA): TGTGCCAGCAGCTTAGCGTCTGGTACAGGGTACGAAAAACTGTTTTTT. It encodes CASSLASGTGYEKLFF.

There are many counts of this clonotype. The chain is built from TRBV20-1 and TRBJ2-2, with 8 bases that match TRBD2. Germline CDR1 and CDR2: DFQATT and SNEGSKA (reference sequence). CDR3 size: 16 residues. Trimming took 3 bases from V and 0 from J; bases not matched to a gene: 6. CDR3 residues: CSASFSGVPNTGELFF. The CDR3 nucleotides read TGCAGTGCTAGTTTTAGCGGGGTCCCGAACACCGGGGAGCTGTTTTTT.

Many counts were recorded for this clonotype. The chain carries TRBV9 and TRBJ2-3, with 8 bases fitting TRBD2. Germline V gene data show CDR1 as SGDLS and CDR2 as YYNGEE. The V gene end was trimmed by 4 bases and the J gene end by 1 base; junction bases not matched to a gene: 14. This CDR3 region has 18 residues. CDR3 coding DNA: TGTGCCAGCAGCCACGGGAGGGTCCGGGGGACCGGCACAGATACGCAGTATTTT. Its protein product is CASSHGRVRGTGTDTQYF.

This clonotype was seen at least ten times. This chain connects TRBV14 to TRBJ2-2, with TRBD1 matching 7 bases. Per germline, CDR1 SGHDN and CDR2 FVKESK. CDR3 size: 15 residues. Unmatched junction bases numbered 9, after V lost 5 bases and J lost 6 bases. The CDR3 sequence is CASSAKGAHAGELFF. DNA for the CDR3: TGTGCCAGCAGCGCTAAGGGGGCCCACGCCGGGGAGCTGTTTTTT.

At least ten counts were recorded for this clonotype. J is TRBJ1-2 and V is TRBV7-3; weak D call: TRBD1 (6 bases). Germline V CDR1 and CDR2: SGHTA, FQGTGA. There are 13 residues in the CDR3. Trimming took 2 bases from V and 7 from J, leaving 11 bases between them. CDR3 amino acids: CASSLGGGVGYTF. DNA of the CDR3: TGTGCCAGCAGCTTAGGTGGGGGCGTTGGCTACACCTTC.